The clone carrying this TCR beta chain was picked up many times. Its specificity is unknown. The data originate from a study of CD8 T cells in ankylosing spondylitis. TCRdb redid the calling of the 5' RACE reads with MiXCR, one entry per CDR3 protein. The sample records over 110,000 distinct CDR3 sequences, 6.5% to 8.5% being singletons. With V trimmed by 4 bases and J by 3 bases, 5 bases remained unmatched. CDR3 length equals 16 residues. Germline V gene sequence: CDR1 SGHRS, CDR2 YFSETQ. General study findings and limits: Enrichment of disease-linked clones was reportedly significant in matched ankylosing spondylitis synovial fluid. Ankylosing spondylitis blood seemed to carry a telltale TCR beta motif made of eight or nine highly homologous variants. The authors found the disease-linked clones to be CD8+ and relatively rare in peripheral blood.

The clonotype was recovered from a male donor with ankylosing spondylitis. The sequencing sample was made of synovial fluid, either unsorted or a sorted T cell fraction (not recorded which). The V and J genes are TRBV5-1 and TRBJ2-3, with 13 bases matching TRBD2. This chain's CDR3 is CASSQGLAGETDTQYF. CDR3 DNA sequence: TGCGCCAGCAGCCAAGGACTAGCGGGAGAGACAGATACGCAGTATTTT.